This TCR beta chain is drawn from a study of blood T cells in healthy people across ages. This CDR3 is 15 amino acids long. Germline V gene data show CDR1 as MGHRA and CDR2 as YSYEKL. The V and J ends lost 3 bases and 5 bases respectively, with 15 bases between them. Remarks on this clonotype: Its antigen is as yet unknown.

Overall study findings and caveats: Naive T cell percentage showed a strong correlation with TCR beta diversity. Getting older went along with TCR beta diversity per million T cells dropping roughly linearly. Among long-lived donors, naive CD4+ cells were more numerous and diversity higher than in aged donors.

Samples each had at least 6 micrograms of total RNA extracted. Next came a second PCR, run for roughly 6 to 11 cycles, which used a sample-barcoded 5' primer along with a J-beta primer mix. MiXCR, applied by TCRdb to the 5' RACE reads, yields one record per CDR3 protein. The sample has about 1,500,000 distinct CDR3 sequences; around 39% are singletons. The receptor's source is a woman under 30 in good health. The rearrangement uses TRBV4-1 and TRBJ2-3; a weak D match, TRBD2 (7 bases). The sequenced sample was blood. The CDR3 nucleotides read TGCGCCAGCAGCCAGGGGGGGGGGCAAAAAGATACGCAGTATTTT. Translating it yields CASSQGGGQKDTQYF.